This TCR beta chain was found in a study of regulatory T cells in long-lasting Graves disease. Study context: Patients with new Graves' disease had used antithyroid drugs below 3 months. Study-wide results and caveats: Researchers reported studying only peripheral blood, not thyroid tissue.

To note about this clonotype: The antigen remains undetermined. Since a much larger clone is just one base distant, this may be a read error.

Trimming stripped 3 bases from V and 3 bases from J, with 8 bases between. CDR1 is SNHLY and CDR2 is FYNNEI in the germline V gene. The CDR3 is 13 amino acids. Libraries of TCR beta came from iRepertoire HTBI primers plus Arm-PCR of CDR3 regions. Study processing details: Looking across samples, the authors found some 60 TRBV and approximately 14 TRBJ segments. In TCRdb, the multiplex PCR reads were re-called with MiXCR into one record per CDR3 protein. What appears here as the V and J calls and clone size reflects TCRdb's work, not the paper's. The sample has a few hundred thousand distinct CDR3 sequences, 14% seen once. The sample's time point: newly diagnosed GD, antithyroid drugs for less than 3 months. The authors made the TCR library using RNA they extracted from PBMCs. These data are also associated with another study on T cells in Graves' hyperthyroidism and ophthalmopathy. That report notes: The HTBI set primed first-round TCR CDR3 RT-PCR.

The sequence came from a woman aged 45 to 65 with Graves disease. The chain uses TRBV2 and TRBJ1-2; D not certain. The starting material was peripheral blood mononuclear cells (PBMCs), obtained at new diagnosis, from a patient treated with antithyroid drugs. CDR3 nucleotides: TGTGCCAGCAGTGAGGTGACCTACTATGGCTACACCTTC. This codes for CASSEVTYYGYTF.